This T cell receptor beta chain was identified in a study of blood T cells in healthy people across ages (dated by TCRdb to the mid-2010s). About the full investigation: In model experiments, template switching captured about one uniquely barcoded TCR beta cDNA molecule for every two T cells. The study measured age-related changes in TCR beta repertoire diversity using deep sequencing normalized with unique cDNA molecular identifiers. Donors were grouped into four age groups: young (average roughly 16 years), middle-aged (over 35), aged (about 60) and long-lived (approximately 82). For two donors (one aged 18 to 29 and one aged 80 or older), the study analyzed two additional independent replicas of 1 million unique cDNA reads from the same blood draw. Results the study describes overall, beyond this receptor: Total diversity estimates from one million sequenced T cells were considered lower bounds and underestimates. Compared with the aged group, the long-lived group had more naive CD4+ T cells, fewer expanded clones and increased TCR diversity, suggesting age selection. As age increased, observed TCR beta diversity per million T cells dropped in a roughly linear way, and a significant reduction was already evident by age 40. Bulk unsorted PBMC profiling prevented conclusive comparison of naive and antigen-experienced compartments. The percentage of naive T cells measured by flow cytometry correlated strongly with observed TCR beta diversity. Because donor CMV infection status was unknown, age-related changes in expanded clonotypes were potentially confounded.

This clonotype was picked up a small number of times. There is no known antigen for this receptor. Per-base quality was not reported, and no clone a single base away is much larger than it. Libraries were prepared through 5' RACE. Instrument on record: Illumina HiSeq 2500. A second PCR of roughly 7 to 12 cycles was run with a J-beta primer mix and a sample-barcoded 5' primer. A template-switch 5' adaptor carrying 12 random nucleotides introduced a unique molecular identifier onto each TCR beta cDNA molecule. Each sample yielded at least 3 million CDR3-containing paired-end reads. First-strand cDNA synthesis was performed from all RNA using the Mint cDNA synthesis kit, with priming by a TRBC-specific oligonucleotide. Following uracil-DNA glycosylase treatment, all cDNA underwent a first 18-cycle PCR with the universal primers M1SS and BC2_uni_R. In the paper's pipeline: Normalization of each sample was performed by random selection of 1 million high-quality reads, each carrying a distinct molecular identifier. Reads with shared molecular identifiers were discarded instead of being binned into consensus sequences. MiTCR, set to a Q25 quality threshold and the strictest error-elimination algorithm, was used for CDR3 identification, clonotype clustering and error correction. A nonparametric unseen species model using Euler transformation provided a lower-bound estimate of total TCR beta diversity. TCRdb handled the public reads itself, with Q25 trimming in fastp and clone calling in MiXCR, and kept productive beta chains. Each CDR3 protein appears once, grouped with its most common genes and DNA. TCRdb, rather than the study authors, made the V and J calls. For this sample there are around 520,000 distinct CDR3 sequences; about 27% appear just once. The ten most abundant clones make up 3.6% of the sample.

V trim: 7 bases; J trim: 7 bases; unmatched bases: 7. The germline V gene supplies CDR1 MGHDK and CDR2 SYGVNS. The CDR3 has 13 amino acids, counting the end cysteine and phenylalanine. Only the CDR3 portion is preserved as DNA: 39 bases, with reading frame beginning at the first base. The approximately 40 donors, aged about 6 to 95 years, were systemically healthy Caucasian individuals from Russia. Each donor gave ten milliliters of peripheral blood, collected into EDTA-treated Vacutainer tubes. Ficoll-Paque density-gradient centrifugation was used to isolate PBMCs, with at least 7 million per sample. Total RNA was extracted from PBMCs with Trizol reagent, with at least 6 micrograms obtained per sample. For every donor, an aliquot of PBMCs went through flow cytometry to measure the percentages of naive CD45RAhigh/CD27high T cells. This sample was shared with a second study, whose subject was T cells of mothers and their children. According to the second study: Donors were nine systemically healthy Caucasian individuals: three mothers and their six children. cDNA synthesis used all of the extracted RNA, with 1.5 ug of RNA in each 15 ul reaction. In the second PCR, sample barcodes and 2-4 random nucleotides were introduced via the M1S primer. More than 9 million TCR beta CDR3 reads were obtained from each mother, and 2.5 million to 3 million reads were obtained from each child. TCR recombination output is similarly shaped by thymic selection in related and unrelated pairs, with a minor effect exerted by inherited differences. Normalized repertoire overlap in related mother-child pairs was always slightly higher than in unrelated mother-child pairs, but the difference was never significant. Persistent microchimeric T cell clones were not detected, at a sensitivity of about 100 clones per million clonotypes. The study used deep NGS to compare TCR beta repertoires of mothers and children, seeking features distinguishing related mother-child pairs from unrelated individuals. On average, the children were approximately 12 +/- 4 years old, while the mothers were about 37 +/- 4 years old. After adapters were ligated using NEBNext reagents, the libraries underwent 100+100 nt paired-end sequencing on an Illumina HiSeq 2000. To prevent cross-contamination, the mother and child libraries were prepared one month apart and sequenced in separate runs. Each donor had between about 500,000 and 2,100,000 distinct TCR beta clonotypes identified. Naive TCR beta clonotypes were estimated from low-frequency clonotypes matched to each donor's FACS-determined naive share, without sorting.

The receptor's source is a boy between 2 and 10 years old in good health. The chain couples TRBV25-1 to TRBJ2-1, with 7 middle bases fitting TRBD2. Input material: blood. The nucleotide sequence is given as TGTGCCAGCACAGCGGGAATCGTTAATGAGCAGTTCTTC. It translates as CASTAGIVNEQFF.